Below are 18 T cell receptor beta chains sequenced from a single sample in a study of cytomegalovirus exposure and HLA in healthy donors. The PCR used 60 Vbeta and 13 Jbeta primers. Assay used: immunoSEQ multiplex PCR; TCRdb lists only in-frame clones, some missing. This table has roughly 250,000 clones, about four fifths appearing once. The sample comprised PBMCs. Receptor source: a woman between 40 and 50 years old in good health and CMV-seropositive.

V usage is TRBV27 and J usage is TRBJ2-7; 7 nucleotides line up with TRBD2. The CDR3 extends over 15 amino acids. With 1 base clipped from V and 5 bases from J, the junction kept 8 bases outside the gene matches. Germline V gene lookup returns CDR1 MNHEY and CDR2 SMNVEV (reference sequence). CDR3: CASSLWAGDVHEQYF. Here the CDR3 DNA reads TGTGCCAGCAGTTTATGGGCGGGAGATGTCCACGAGCAGTACTTC.

The J gene is TRBJ1-1, the V gene TRBV7-2; D call uncertain. Trimming removed 1 base at V and 6 bases at J, with 9 bases between. The CDR3 contains 13 residues. Germline CDR1 and CDR2: SGHTA and FQGNSA. CDR3 sequence (DNA): TGTGCCAGCAGCTTAGGGCAGGTCCCTGAAGCTTTCTTT. This sequence encodes CASSLGQVPEAFF.

This clone has only one observation. CDR3 bases: TGTGCCAGCAGCCGGGAGCGGGGGGCCTACGAGCAGTACTTC. Protein: CASSRERGAYEQYF. The rearrangement uses TRBV27 and TRBJ2-7, with 9 bases matching TRBD2. The CDR3 is 14 residues long. In germline, CDR1 is MNHEY, CDR2 SMNVEV (reference sequence). The junction had 5 bases not matched to a gene; V was cut back by 6 bases and J by 2 bases.

V is TRBV6-1 and J is TRBJ2-3; 8 nucleotides match TRBD2. V dropped 3 bases and J dropped 2; count of bases not matched to a gene: 4. Germline V gene data show CDR1 as MNHNS and CDR2 as SASEGT. The CDR3 length is 15 residues. The CDR3 loop is CASSDGLAPTDTQYF. CDR3 DNA: TGTGCCAGCAGTGACGGACTAGCCCCCACAGATACGCAGTATTTT.

This sequence joins TRBV10-3 and TRBJ2-1; 15 bases agree with TRBD2. The CDR3 is 15 residues long. V gave up 5 bases and J gave up 9 bases; unmatched junction bases: 5. In germline, CDR1 is ENHRY, CDR2 SYGVKD. CDR3 DNA sequence: TGTGCCATCAGTACCGGGACTAGCGGGAGGACTGAGCAGTTCTTC. It yields the protein CAISTGTSGRTEQFF.

The rearrangement links TRBV30 to TRBJ2-7; 7 bases agree with TRBD1. From germline, CDR1 is GTSNPN and CDR2 SVGIG (reference sequence). CDR3 length equals 13 residues. The junction had 4 bases not matched to a gene; V was cut back by 5 bases and J by 0 bases. CDR3 in DNA: TGTGCCTGGGGACAGGCGAGCTCCTACGAGCAGTACTTC. This sequence encodes CAWGQASSYEQYF.

The chain uses TRBV11-3 and TRBJ2-3; 10 bases fit TRBD2. Unmatched junction bases numbered 13, after V lost 6 bases and J lost 4 bases. The CDR3 consists of 17 residues. The germline CDR1 and CDR2 sequences are SGHNT and YENEEA. The CDR3 sequence: CASRLTWGLASSDTQYF. The CDR3 DNA sequence: TGTGCCAGCAGGCTCACTTGGGGACTAGCGTCCTCAGATACGCAGTATTTT.

The chain couples TRBV19 to TRBJ1-2; 9 bases agree with TRBD1. The CDR3 spans 13 residues. Germline CDR1 and CDR2: LNHDA and SQIVND (reference sequence). The ends lost 9 bases at V and 6 bases at J; junction bases unmatched: 8. The CDR3 DNA reads TGTGCCAGCGAACCAACAGGGGGCAATGGCTACACCTTC. As protein: CASEPTGGNGYTF.

The chain recombines TRBV28 with TRBJ2-7; TRBD2 matches at 8 bases. V gave up 5 bases and J gave up 7 bases; unmatched junction bases: 16. This CDR3 spans 16 amino acids. Germline CDR1 reads MDHEN; CDR2 reads SYDVKM. CDR3 DNA sequence: TGTGCCAGCAGTCCCGCCGGAGCGGGAGTCCCTGGGGAGCAGTACTTC. This codes for CASSPAGAGVPGEQYF.

CDR3 sequence reads: CAWSLRSTNEKLFF. The CDR3 nucleotides read TGTGCCTGGAGTTTACGGTCAACTAATGAAAAACTGTTTTTT. The rearrangement links TRBV30 to TRBJ1-4; D gene unclear. In germline, CDR1 is GTSNPN, CDR2 SVGIG (reference sequence). Trimming cost V 2 bases and J 0 bases, with 7 bases left between them. The CDR3 is 14 amino acids. Looking up the rest from reference TRBV30 and TRBJ1-4 gives the full variable domain: SQTIHQWPATLVQPVGSPLSLECTVEGTSNPNLYWYRQAAGRGLQLLFYSVGIGQISSEVPQNLSASRPQDRQFILSSKKLLLSDSGFYLCAWSLRSTNEKLFFGSGTQLSVL.

This clone was observed a handful of times. This chain uses TRBV18 with TRBJ2-1; 10 positions agree with TRBD1. With 6 bases clipped from V and 6 bases from J, the junction kept 5 bases outside the gene matches. The germline V gene encodes CDR1 KGHSH and CDR2 LQKENI. The CDR3 sequence is 14 residues long. CDR3 sequence reads: CASSSGQGLNEQFF. Written as DNA, the CDR3 is TGTGCCAGCTCTTCGGGACAGGGGCTCAATGAGCAGTTCTTC.

Of note for this clone: A read error may account for a junction end that differs from germline. The gene calls are TRBV7-9 and TRBJ2-7; D might be TRBD1 or TRBD2, each matching 5 bases. The germline V gene encodes CDR1 SEHNR and CDR2 FQNEAQ (reference sequence). The CDR3 extends over 11 amino acids. DNA for the CDR3: TGTTCCAGCAGCTTAGGGGAGCTAGGATACTTC. Translated: CSSSLGELGYF.

The rearrangement uses TRBV28 and TRBJ1-2; no firm D call. The V end lost 6 bases, the J end lost 1 base, and 12 bases lay between the germline ends. Germline CDR1 and CDR2: MDHEN and SYDVKM. CDR3 length: 14 residues. The CDR3 DNA follows: TGTGCCAGCAGCCAACCCAACTTTAACTATGGCTACACCTTC. Protein product: CASSQPNFNYGYTF.

The V gene is TRBV7-2, the J gene TRBJ2-3; the D gene is possibly TRBD2 (6 bases). Trimming shortened V by 5 bases and J by 0 bases, and 12 bases separated the two germline ends. The V gene's germline CDR1 is SGHTA and CDR2 FQGNSA. This CDR3 region has 15 residues. CDR3: CASSQQRASTDTQYF. The CDR3, as DNA: TGTGCCAGCAGCCAGCAGCGGGCAAGCACAGATACGCAGTATTTT.

This clone has a handful of counts. The gene calls are TRBV12-5 and TRBJ2-3; no clear D. The CDR3 is 11 residues long. The germline V gene has CDR1 LGHNT and CDR2 FRNRAP. Trimming took off 5 bases at V and 4 bases at J, with 4 bases between the two ends. CDR3 DNA sequence: TGTGCTAGTGGTACAGCAGATACGCAGTATTTT. Translated, it gives CASGTADTQYF.

In regard to this clone: Other DNA sequences within the sample encode an identical CDR3. The chain couples TRBV6-5 to TRBJ2-5, with D unresolved. CDR1 is MNHEY and CDR2 is SVGAGI in the germline V gene. The CDR3 length is 14 residues. V gave up 0 bases and J gave up 5 bases, with 10 bases separating them. In DNA form, the CDR3 reads TGTGCCAGCAGTTACTCCGGCGGCCGGGAGACCCAGTACTTC. Encoded protein: CASSYSGGRETQYF.

The V call is TRBV6-6, the J call TRBJ2-7, with D maybe TRBD2 (6 bases). Germline V gives CDR1 MNHNY, CDR2 SVGAGI (reference sequence). The CDR3 covers 14 residues. V shed 10 bases and J shed 1 base, with 17 bases lying between them. The CDR3 coding sequence is TGTGCCACCCGTGGGGCTAGCGCTTCCTACGAGCAGTACTTC. This gives the protein CATRGASASYEQYF.

The chain employs TRBV6-5 and TRBJ2-2; 8 bases are a match to TRBD1. CDR3 length: 16 amino acids. Trimming took 2 bases from V and 3 from J; bases not matched to a gene: 5. The germline V gene has CDR1 MNHEY and CDR2 SVGAGI. The CDR3 loop is CASSYTNRGYTGELFF. The DNA for the CDR3 is TGTGCCAGCAGTTACACGAACAGGGGGTACACCGGGGAGCTGTTTTTT.